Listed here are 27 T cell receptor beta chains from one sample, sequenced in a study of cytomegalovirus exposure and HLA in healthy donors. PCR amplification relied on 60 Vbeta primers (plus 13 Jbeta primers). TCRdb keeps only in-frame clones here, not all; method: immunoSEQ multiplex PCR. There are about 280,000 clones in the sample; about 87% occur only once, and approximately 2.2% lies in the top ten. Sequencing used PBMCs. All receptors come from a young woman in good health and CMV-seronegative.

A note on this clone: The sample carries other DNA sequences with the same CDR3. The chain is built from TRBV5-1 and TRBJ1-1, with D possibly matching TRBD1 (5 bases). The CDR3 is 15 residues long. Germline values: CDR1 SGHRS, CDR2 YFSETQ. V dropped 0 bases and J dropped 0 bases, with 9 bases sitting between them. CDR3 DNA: TGCGCCAGCAGCTTGGATCCAGGGATGAACACTGAAGCTTTCTTT. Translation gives CASSLDPGMNTEAFF.

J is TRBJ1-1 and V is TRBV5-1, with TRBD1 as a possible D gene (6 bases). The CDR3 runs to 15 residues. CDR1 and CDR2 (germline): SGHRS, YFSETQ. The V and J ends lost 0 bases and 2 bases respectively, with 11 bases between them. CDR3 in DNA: TGCGCCAGCAGCTTGGCGGGACAAATAAACACTGAAGCTTTCTTT. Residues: CASSLAGQINTEAFF.

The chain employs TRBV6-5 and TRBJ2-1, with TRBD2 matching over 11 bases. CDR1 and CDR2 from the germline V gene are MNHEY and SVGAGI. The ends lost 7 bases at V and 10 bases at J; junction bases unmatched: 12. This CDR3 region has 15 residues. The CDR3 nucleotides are TGTGCCAGCACTTTCGCTAGCGGGGGGCCCACCGAGCAGTTCTTC. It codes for CASTFASGGPTEQFF.

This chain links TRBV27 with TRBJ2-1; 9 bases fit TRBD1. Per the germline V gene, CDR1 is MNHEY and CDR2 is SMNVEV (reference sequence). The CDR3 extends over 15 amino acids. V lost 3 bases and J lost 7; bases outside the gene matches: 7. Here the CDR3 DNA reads TGTGCCAGCAGTTTTTCCGGGACAGGGTGGAATGAGCAGTTCTTC. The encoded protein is CASSFSGTGWNEQFF.

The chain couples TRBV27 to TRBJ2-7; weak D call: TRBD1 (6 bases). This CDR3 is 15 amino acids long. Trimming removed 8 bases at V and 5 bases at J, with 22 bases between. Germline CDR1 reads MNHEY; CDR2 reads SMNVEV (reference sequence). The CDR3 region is CASSSDRILGDEQYF. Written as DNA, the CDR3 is TGTGCCAGCTCCTCGGACAGAATTTTAGGCGACGAGCAGTACTTC.

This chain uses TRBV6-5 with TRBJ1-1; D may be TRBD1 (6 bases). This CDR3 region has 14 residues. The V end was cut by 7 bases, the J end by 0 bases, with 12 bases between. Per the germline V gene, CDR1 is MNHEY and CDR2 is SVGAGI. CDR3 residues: CASKKDSLNTEAFF. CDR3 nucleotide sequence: TGTGCCAGCAAGAAGGACAGTCTGAACACTGAAGCTTTCTTT.

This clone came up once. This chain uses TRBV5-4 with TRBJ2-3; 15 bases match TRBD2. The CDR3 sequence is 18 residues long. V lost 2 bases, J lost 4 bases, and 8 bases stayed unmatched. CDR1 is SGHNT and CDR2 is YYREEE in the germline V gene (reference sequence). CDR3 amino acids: CASSLQGLAGGRADTQYF. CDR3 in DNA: TGTGCCAGCAGCTTACAGGGACTAGCGGGGGGCCGAGCAGATACGCAGTATTTT.

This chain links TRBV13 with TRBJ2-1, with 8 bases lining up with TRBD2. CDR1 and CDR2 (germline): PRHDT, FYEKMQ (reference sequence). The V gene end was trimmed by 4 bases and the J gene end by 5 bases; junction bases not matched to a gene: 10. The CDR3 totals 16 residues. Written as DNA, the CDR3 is TGTGCCAGCAGCTCCCCCGGGACTAGTATAGACAATGAGCAGTTCTTC. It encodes CASSSPGTSIDNEQFF.

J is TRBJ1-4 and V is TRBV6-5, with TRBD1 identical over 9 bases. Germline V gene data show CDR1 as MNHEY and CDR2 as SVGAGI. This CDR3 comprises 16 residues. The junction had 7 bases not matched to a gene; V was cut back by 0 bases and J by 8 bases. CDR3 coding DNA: TGTGCCAGCAGTTACTCGTCCGGGACAGGGAGCGAAAAACTGTTTTTT. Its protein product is CASSYSSGTGSEKLFF.

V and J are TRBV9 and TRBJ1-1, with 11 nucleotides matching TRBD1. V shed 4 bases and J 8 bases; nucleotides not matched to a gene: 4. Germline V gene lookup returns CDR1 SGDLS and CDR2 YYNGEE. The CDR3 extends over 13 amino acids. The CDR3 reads CASSIRTGGEAFF. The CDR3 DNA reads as TGTGCCAGCAGCATCCGGACAGGGGGCGAAGCTTTCTTT.

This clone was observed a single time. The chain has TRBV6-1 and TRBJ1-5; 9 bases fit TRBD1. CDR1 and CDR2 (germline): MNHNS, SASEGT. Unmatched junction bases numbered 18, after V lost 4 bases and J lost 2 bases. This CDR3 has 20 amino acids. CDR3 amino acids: CASSVRVRTGVDLGNQPQHF. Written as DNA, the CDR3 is TGTGCCAGCAGTGTCCGAGTACGGACAGGGGTCGATCTCGGCAATCAGCCCCAGCATTTT.

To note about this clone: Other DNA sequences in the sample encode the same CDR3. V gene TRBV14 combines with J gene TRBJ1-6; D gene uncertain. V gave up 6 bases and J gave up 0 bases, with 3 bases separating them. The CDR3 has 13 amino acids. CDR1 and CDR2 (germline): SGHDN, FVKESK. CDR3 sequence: CASSSSYNSPLHF. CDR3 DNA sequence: TGTGCCAGCAGTAGCTCCTATAATTCACCCCTCCACTTT.

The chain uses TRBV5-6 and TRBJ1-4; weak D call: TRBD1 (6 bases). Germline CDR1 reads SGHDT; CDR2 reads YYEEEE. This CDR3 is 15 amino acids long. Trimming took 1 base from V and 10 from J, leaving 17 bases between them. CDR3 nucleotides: TGTGCCAGCAGCTTGACAGGGACCTCCAGTGGAAAACTGTTTTTT. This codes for CASSLTGTSSGKLFF.

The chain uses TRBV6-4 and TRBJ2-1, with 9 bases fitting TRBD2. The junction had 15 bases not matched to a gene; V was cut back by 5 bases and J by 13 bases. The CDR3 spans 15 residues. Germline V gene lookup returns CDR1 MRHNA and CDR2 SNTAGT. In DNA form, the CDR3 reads TGTGCCAGCAGTCCTATCCTAGGCGGGGGGGCCGCACAGTTCTTC. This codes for CASSPILGGGAAQFF.

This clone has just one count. CDR3 in DNA: TGTGCCAGCAGTTACTCAGGGCAGGGCGACGAGCAGTACTTC. Amino acids: CASSYSGQGDEQYF. V is TRBV6-5 and J is TRBJ2-5; possibly TRBD1 for D (5 bases). The end of the DNA fits TRBJ2-7 better, so the J call may be wrong. The CDR3 totals 14 residues. Germline CDR1 is MNHEY and CDR2 is SVGAGI.

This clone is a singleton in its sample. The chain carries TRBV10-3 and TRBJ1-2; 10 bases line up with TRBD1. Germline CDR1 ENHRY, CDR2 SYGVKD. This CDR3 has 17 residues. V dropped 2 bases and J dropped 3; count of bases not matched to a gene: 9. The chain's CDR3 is CAISEPPGQGKDYGYTF. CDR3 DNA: TGTGCCATCAGTGAGCCGCCGGGACAGGGGAAAGACTATGGCTACACCTTC.

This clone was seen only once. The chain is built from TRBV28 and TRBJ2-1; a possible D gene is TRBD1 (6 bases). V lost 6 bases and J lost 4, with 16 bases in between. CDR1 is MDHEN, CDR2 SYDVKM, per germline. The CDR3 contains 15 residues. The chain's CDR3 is CASRHSGQIYNEQFF. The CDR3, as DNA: TGTGCCAGCAGACACTCTGGACAGATATACAATGAGCAGTTCTTC.

The CDR3 protein is CASSLGFGGAEETQYF. CDR3 DNA: TGTGCCAGCAGCTTAGGGTTTGGGGGGGCCGAGGAGACCCAGTACTTC. This rearrangement joins TRBV11-3 to TRBJ2-5; D perhaps matches TRBD2 (7 bases). This CDR3 is 16 amino acids long. The V gene's germline CDR1 is SGHNT and CDR2 YENEEA. Between the trimmed V and J ends, which lost 1 base and 5 bases, there was a span of 17 bases.

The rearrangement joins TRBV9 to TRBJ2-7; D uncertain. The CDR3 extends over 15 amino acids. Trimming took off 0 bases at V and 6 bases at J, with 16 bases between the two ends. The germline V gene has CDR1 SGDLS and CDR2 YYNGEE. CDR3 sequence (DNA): TGTGCCAGCAGCGTAGGACCCCGAACGGGTGGCGAGCAGTACTTC. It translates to CASSVGPRTGGEQYF.

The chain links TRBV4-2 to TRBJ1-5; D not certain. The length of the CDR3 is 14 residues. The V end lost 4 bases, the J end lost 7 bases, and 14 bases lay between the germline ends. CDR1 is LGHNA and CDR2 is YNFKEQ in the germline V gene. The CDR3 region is CASSRDTSGQPQHF. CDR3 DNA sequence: TGTGCCAGCAGCCGAGACACCTCCGGGCAGCCCCAGCATTTT.

The CDR3 here is CASSHRDRGLSGEQYF. The CDR3 region has the DNA TGTGCCAGCAGCCACAGGGACAGGGGGCTATCCGGGGAGCAGTACTTC. The chain combines TRBV7-9 with TRBJ2-7; 12 bases agree with TRBD1. Trimming at V came to 5 bases and at J to 7 bases, leaving 12 bases not matched to a gene. The CDR3 runs 16 residues. The germline CDR1 and CDR2 sequences are SEHNR and FQNEAQ (reference sequence).

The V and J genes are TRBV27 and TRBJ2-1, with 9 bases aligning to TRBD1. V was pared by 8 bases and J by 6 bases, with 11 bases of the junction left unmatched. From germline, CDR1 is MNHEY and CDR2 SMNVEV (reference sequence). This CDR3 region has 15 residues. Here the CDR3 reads CASSSVQGASNEQFF. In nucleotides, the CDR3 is TGTGCCAGCTCAAGCGTACAGGGGGCAAGCAATGAGCAGTTCTTC.

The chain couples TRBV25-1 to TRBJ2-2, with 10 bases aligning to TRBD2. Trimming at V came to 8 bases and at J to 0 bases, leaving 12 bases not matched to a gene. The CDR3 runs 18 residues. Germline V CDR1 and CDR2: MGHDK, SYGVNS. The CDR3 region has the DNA TGTGCCAGCCAGAGGCTCGGAGCGGGGGGGCCGAACACCGGGGAGCTGTTTTTT. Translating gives CASQRLGAGGPNTGELFF. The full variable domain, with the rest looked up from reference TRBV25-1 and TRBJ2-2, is EADIYQTPRYLVIGTGKKITLECSQTMGHDKMYWYQQDPGMELHLIHYSYGVNSTEKGDLSSESTVSRIRTEHFPLTLESARPSHTSQYLCASQRLGAGGPNTGELFFGEGSRLTVL.

CDR3 nucleotide sequence: TGTGCCAGCAGCGGCGGGAGCACTGAAGCTTTCTTT. Translated: CASSGGSTEAFF. J is TRBJ1-1 and V is TRBV9, with D unclear. Trimming removed 3 bases at V and 4 bases at J, with 7 bases between. Germline-derived CDR1 and CDR2 are SGDLS and YYNGEE. CDR3 length equals 12 residues.

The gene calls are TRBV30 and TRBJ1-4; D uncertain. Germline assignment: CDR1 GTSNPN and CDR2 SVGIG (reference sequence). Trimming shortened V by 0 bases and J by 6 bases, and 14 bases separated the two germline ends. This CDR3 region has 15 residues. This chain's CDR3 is CAWSVLGGPDEKLFF. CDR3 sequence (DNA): TGTGCCTGGAGTGTACTAGGAGGGCCGGATGAAAAACTGTTTTTT.

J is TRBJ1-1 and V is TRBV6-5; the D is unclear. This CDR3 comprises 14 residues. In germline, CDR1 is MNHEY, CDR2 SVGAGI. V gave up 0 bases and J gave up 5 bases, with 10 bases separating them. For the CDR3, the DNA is TGTGCCAGCAGTTACTCCACATTCTCGACTGAAGCTTTCTTT. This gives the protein CASSYSTFSTEAFF.

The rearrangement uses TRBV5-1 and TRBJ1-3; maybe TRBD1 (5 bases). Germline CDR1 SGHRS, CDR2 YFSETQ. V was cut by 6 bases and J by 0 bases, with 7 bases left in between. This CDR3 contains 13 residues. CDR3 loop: CASKGDSGNTIYF. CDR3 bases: TGCGCCAGCAAAGGGGACTCTGGAAACACCATATATTTT.